Listed here are 2 T cell receptor beta chains from one sample, sequenced in a study of T cells in Graves' hyperthyroidism and ophthalmopathy. TCR beta CDR3 sequences were amplified from RNA transcripts. Primed by the HTBI set, a first-round RT-PCR was run on the TCR CDR3. Each CDR3 protein is one row after TCRdb ran MiXCR on the multiplex PCR reads. The sample holds around 500,000 distinct CDR3 sequences; 15% to 20% are singletons and the top ten take 25% to 30%. Material for sequencing was blood. The receptors originated from a woman aged 30 to 39 with Graves' ophthalmopathy.

V gene TRBV19 combines with J gene TRBJ1-1; D might be TRBD1 (5 bases). The V gene lost 10 bases and the J gene lost 0 bases, with 12 bases spanning the gap. This CDR3 has 13 residues. CDR1 and CDR2 (germline): LNHDA, SQIVND (reference sequence). The DNA for the CDR3 is TGTGCCACCGGGGGGATCATGAACACTGAAGCTTTCTTT. Protein product: CATGGIMNTEAFF.

This clonotype has a count of ten or more. The V call is TRBV7-8, the J call TRBJ1-5; 8 bases align to TRBD1. This CDR3 comprises 15 residues. Germline V gene lookup returns CDR1 SGHVS and CDR2 FQNEAQ. V shed 3 bases and J 6 bases; nucleotides not matched to a gene: 7. CDR3 bases: TGTGCCAGCAGCTTTGGCAGGGGGCGCCTTCAGCCCCAGCATTTT. It encodes CASSFGRGRLQPQHF. Together with reference TRBV7-8 and TRBJ1-5, the CDR3 gives the full variable domain: GAGVSQSPRYKVAKRGQDVALRCDPISGHVSLFWYQQALGQGPEFLTYFQNEAQLDKSGLPSDRFFAERPEGSVSTLKIQRTQQEDSAVYLCASSFGRGRLQPQHFGDGTRLSIL.